This T cell receptor beta chain was retrieved from a study of blood T cell repertoires in COVID-19. Looking at the study overall: Sites across the United States, Italy and Spain contributed samples from acute and convalescent COVID-19.

Deletions cut 11 bases from V and 3 bases from J, with 14 bases between. The CDR3 is 13 residues long. Germline assignment: CDR1 MNHNY and CDR2 SVGAGI (reference sequence). As handled by the study authors: Reference gene primer amplification in the assay estimated nucleated cell counts. Sequencing used immunoSEQ multiplex PCR; TCRdb keeps in-frame clones, though not all of them. Clonal size and the V and J genes are those of that table, whereas D and trimming came from the DNA. The sample consists of around 150,000 clones, 80% to 90% of them appearing once. This sequence originates from an older woman with active COVID-19. The specimen sequenced was peripheral blood. This chain connects TRBV6-6 to TRBJ2-1; tentatively, D is TRBD2 (6 bases). The CDR3 nucleotides read TGTGCCGTCCTCGGGAGCTTCTACAATGAGCAGTTCTTC. Translation: CAVLGSFYNEQFF.